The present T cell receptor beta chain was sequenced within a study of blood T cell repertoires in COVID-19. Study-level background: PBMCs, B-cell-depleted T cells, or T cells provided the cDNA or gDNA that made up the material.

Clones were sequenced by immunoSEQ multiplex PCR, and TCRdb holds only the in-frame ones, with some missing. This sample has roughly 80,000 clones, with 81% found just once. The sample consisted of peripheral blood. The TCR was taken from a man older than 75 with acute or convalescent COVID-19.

CDR3 sequence reads: CASGTIIAGGLYEQYF. For the CDR3, the DNA is TGTGCTAGTGGTACCATAATAGCGGGAGGGCTCTACGAGCAGTACTTC. This sequence joins TRBV12-5 and TRBJ2-7, with 11 bases aligning to TRBD2. CDR1 is LGHNT, CDR2 FRNRAP, per germline. The CDR3 runs 16 residues. J lost 3 bases, V lost 5 bases, and 9 bases had no gene match.